Here is one TCR beta chain with its context. This clone was detected a few times. Its specific antigen is unknown. Within one base of it there is no much larger clone, and no base qualities were kept. This entry is derived from a study of cytomegalovirus exposure and HLA in healthy donors (dated by TCRdb to the late 2010s). Study-level background: An earlier analysis of approximately 590 of the donors reported 250 to 300 Gb of sequence data and 117 million unique TCR beta sequences from roughly 200 million T cells. An early release that covered around 590 HLA-typed donors contained approximately 290 gigabases of sequencing data and around 85 million unique TCR sequences. Among the roughly 400 genotyped donors, around 79% belonged to the genetic ancestry cluster associated with self-reported Caucasian donors. The aim of the study was to test whether cataloging public T cell receptors could identify signatures of past pathogen exposure. The study profiled the T cell repertoires of 666 subjects by immunosequencing and related them to cytomegalovirus serostatus. In addition to the first cohort of several hundred subjects, a separate validation cohort of under 150 different subjects was used. High-throughput TCR immunosequencing, statistical association of individual TCRs with disease status, and machine learning were combined to predict cytomegalovirus infection status. A later analysis re-analyzed previously published TCR beta repertoires from 600 to 850 donors and added high-resolution HLA genotyping to study TCR occurrence patterns. Rather than drawing on any new phenotypic data, the later analysis identified candidate immune exposures from TCR beta sequences and the way those sequences occurred across donors. In an earlier analysis of 500 to 650 of the donors, high-throughput TCR beta sequencing was used to judge whether each TCR beta V gene segment behaved as functional or pseudogenic. Donor age, sex, ethnicity and CMV serostatus were collected together with the repertoire data. In a later genetic analysis, genome-wide SNP genotypes for about 65% of the 666 donors were used, and that subset was treated as a discovery cohort. All discovery cohort repertoires had been generated using a single sequencing platform. HLA typing covered class I and class II loci at four-digit resolution. Typing coverage varied by locus: roughly 629-640 donors for A, B, C, DRB1 and DQB1; roughly 500 for DQA1; about 570 for DPA1; 400 to 480 for DPB1. Because of strong linkage in the cohort, five DR-DQ haplotypes were treated as single units for association and clustering. Across around 400 genotyped donors of the cohort, an average of approximately 240,000 unique TCR beta nucleotide sequences per donor were sequenced, and roughly 18% of those sequences were non-productive.

Broader findings and caveats from the paper: A total of 164 TCR beta chains were listed by the study as associated with cytomegalovirus. Most CMV-associated TCR beta chains appeared to be HLA-restricted in a later analysis, and the HLA associations seemed to be driven largely by CMV exposure. A further reported finding was that TCR beta sequences accurately predicted the HLA-A and HLA-B alleles for most subjects in the first cohort. In a later analysis, HLA-associated TCR beta chains showed more clonal expansion and lower generation probabilities than non-associated chains that were equally common. According to the authors, the approach could potentially be generalized to other disease states and immunological phenotypes. Linkage disequilibrium might explain the correlated functional status among segregating V segments, but an unknown experimental factor could not be ruled out. When HLA alleles, especially DR and DQ, strongly co-occurred, attributing TCR associations to individual alleles was difficult. Immune exposure information for the cohort was limited to CMV serostatus. A later genetic analysis reported fewer N-insertions in productive TCRs among donors in an Asian-associated ancestry cluster than the roughly 650-donor mean. HLA typing was unavailable for some donors at each locus, so association tests used only the typed subset. The earlier analysis of 587 of the donors excluded 15 to 20 rarely observed V segments, including chromosome 9 orphons, because counts were too low. In a later analysis, some 17,000 TCR beta sequences were associated with specific HLA alleles at a false discovery rate of 0.05. Presence/absence analyses assumed roughly uniform sequencing depth across donors, an assumption that may not hold. Broadly in line with IMGT annotations, most TCR beta V segments showed up in productive rearrangements about 87% or about 30% of the time in an earlier analysis of several hundred of the donors. Some IMGT-functional V segments, including TRBV6-2 and TRBV6-3, could not be distinguished by the 87-base-pair reads and were therefore excluded. Several of the top co-occurrence clusters appeared to be linked to parvovirus B19, influenza, CMV and Epstein-Barr virus, according to a later analysis. In vitro tests confirmed that a few of the cytomegalovirus-associated TCR beta chains recognize cytomegalovirus antigens. The sequencing pipeline was judged likely to have produced a cluster of highly shared sequence variants as a technical artifact. Most TCR sequences were seen in very few donors, while some public TCRs were found in many individuals. In a later genetic analysis, a missense DCLRE1C variant was associated with V-gene and J-gene trimming of TCR beta chains, and the association was replicated in an independent cohort. A later analysis found that TCR association rates varied across HLA loci, with DRB1 alleles showing the most associated TCRs and HLA-C alleles the fewest. Only TCR beta chains were sequenced in this cohort, and the absence of alpha or paired-chain data limited detectable features. The classifier was reported to diagnose cytomegalovirus status with high specificity and sensitivity in both the original and validation cohorts.

The cohort comprised several hundred healthy bone marrow donors. All cohort members were sampled while nominally healthy, although unrecorded immune exposures were likely present. The donor tested CMV seronegative and was one of the 352 seronegative cohort members. Every donor gave a peripheral blood sample, and the peripheral blood mononuclear cells from that sample were used for TCR beta sequencing. Genomic DNA was extracted from the blood cell samples with the Qiagen DNeasy Blood Extraction Kit. The library was made by the immunoSEQ multiplex PCR assay. For the multiplex PCR, a mixture combining 60 forward primers for TCR Vbeta segments and 13 reverse primers for TCR Jbeta segments was used. The CDR3 region of rearranged TCR beta genes was amplified from genomic DNA with a multiplex PCR assay. On the Illumina HiSeq System, the amplified TCR beta libraries were sequenced as 87-base-pair reads. The study's processing was this. In a later analysis, some 80 million unique TCR beta chains were counted across the roughly 700 repertoires, and about 9.9 million of these chains were shared by at least two donors. Raw reads were error-corrected and collapsed into unique sequences with a nearest-neighbor algorithm that merged closely related sequences to remove PCR and sequencing errors. V, D and J gene segments were assigned by aligning CDR3 sequences to IMGT reference sequences. For a sequence to be retained, at least a six-nucleotide match to both a V gene segment and a J gene segment was required. A rearrangement counted as productive if the CDR3 had no stop codons and remained in frame with V and J, and every other rearrangement counted as non-productive. CDR3 was defined according to IMGT convention as the region running from the second conserved V-encoded cysteine to the conserved J-encoded phenylalanine. Sequences without an unambiguous match to a single V gene segment were excluded from the earlier analysis of several hundred of the donors. An earlier analysis of some 500 of the donors classified V segments as functional when productive rearrangements were above 56.7% and as segregating when the standard deviation between donors was above 5%. A statistical classification framework was built for diagnosing cytomegalovirus status from the catalog of TCR beta chain sequences. In a later analysis, V and J genes were assigned by comparing TCR nucleotide sequences against IMGT/GENE-DB human TR gene sequences. Using the TCRdist pipeline, a later analysis assigned CDR3 sequences along with most-parsimonious VDJ recombination scenarios. In a later analysis, every TCR beta chain was defined by the combination of its CDR3 amino acid sequence and its V-gene family, and reads without a unique V-gene family were dropped. A later analysis removed several hundred highly shared, low-generation-probability nucleotide sequences to deal with suspected cross-contamination and a sequencing artifact. In a later analysis, a clonal expansion index was calculated for each public chain from normalized within-repertoire ranks of inferred template counts. A later analysis computed generation probabilities with a VDJ recombination model fitted to out-of-frame rearrangements, and checked the results against IGoR. In a later analysis, hypergeometric tests were used to score TCR-TCR, TCR-HLA and TCR-CMV co-occurrence, with a repertoire-size bias correction applied to TCR pairs. To estimate false discovery rates, a later analysis permuted the HLA or CMV assignments 20 times. In a later analysis, co-occurring TCRs were grouped using DBSCAN, and TCRdist sequence similarity was added for clustering within HLA-allele-positive subsets. For co-occurrence clustering, repertoires with fewer than 30,000 or more than 120,000 public chains were excluded, along with five repertoires with anomalous nucleotide sharing. As stored in TCRdb, this immuneACCESS dataset retains in-frame rearrangements with V and J assigned. A fraction of the clones does not appear; measured against another copy, unresolved V genes explain less than half of the discrepancy, and the remainder lacks a known reason. V and J calls plus clone size are reproduced from that table; the DNA served to infer D and trimming. Counted in this sample were about 150,000 clones; approximately 72% of them appeared once. The ten largest clones represent approximately 2% of the sample.

The CDR3 contains 14 residues, cysteine and phenylalanine counted. Only the CDR3 region is kept as DNA, spanning 42 bases read in frame from base 1. CDR1 and CDR2 are drawn from the germline V gene: SGDLS, YYNGEE. Compared with germline, V lacks 1 base and J lacks 7 bases; bases without a gene match: 6. The receptor comes from a middle-aged man in good health and CMV-seronegative. Material: PBMCs. The sequence joins TRBV9 to TRBJ2-3; 7 of the junction bases match TRBD2. The DNA sequence reads TGTGCCAGCAGCGTACGGGGGGAAGTAAATACGCAGTATTTT. This sequence encodes CASSVRGEVNTQYF. When the CDR3 is completed using the reference TRBV9 and TRBJ2-3 genes on either side, the full variable domain is DSGVTQTPKHLITATGQRVTLRCSPRSGDLSVYWYQQSLDQGLQFLIQYYNGEERAKGNILERFSAQQFPDLHSELNLSSLELGDSALYFCASSVRGEVNTQYFGPGTRLTVL.